This T cell receptor (beta chain) was retrieved from a study of OX40 agonist ivuxolimab in advanced cancers. Method: immunoSEQ multiplex PCR; TCRdb's copy keeps in-frame clones and lacks some. The table includes about 26,000 clones, approximately 86% detected once. The cohort excluded patients with autoimmune disease history or systemic immunosuppression. Here the sequenced sample was CD4+ or CD8+ T cells sorted from blood, taken in a trial of the OX40 agonist ivuxolimab. The source is an adult with an advanced solid tumor such as melanoma, head and neck, liver or kidney cancer.

The CDR3: CASGATPEYEQYF. CDR3 nucleotide sequence: TGTGCCAGCGGGGCGACTCCGGAGTACGAGCAGTACTTC. V gene TRBV13 combines with J gene TRBJ2-7; a possible D gene is TRBD1 (5 bases). The germline V and J ends were trimmed by 8 bases and 4 bases, with 15 bases remaining between them. The CDR3 is made up of 13 amino acids. Germline lookup yields CDR1 PRHDT and CDR2 FYEKMQ (reference sequence).